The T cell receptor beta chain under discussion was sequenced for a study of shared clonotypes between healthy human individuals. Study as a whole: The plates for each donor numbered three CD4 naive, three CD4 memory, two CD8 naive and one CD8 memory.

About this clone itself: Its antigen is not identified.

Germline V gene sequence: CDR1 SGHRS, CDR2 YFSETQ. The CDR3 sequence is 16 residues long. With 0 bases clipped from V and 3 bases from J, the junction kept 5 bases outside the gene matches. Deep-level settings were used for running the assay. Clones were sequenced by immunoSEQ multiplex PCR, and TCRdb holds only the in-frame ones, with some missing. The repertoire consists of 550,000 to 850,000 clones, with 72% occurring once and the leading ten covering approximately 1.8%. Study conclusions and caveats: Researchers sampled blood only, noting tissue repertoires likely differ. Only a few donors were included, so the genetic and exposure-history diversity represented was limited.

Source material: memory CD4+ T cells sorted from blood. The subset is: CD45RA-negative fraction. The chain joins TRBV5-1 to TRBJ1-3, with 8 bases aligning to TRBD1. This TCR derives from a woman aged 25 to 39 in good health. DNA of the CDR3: TGCGCCAGCAGCTTGGTCCAGGGGGCTATTGGAAACACCATATATTTT. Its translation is CASSLVQGAIGNTIYF.